The clone carrying this T cell receptor delta chain counts as medium-sized. This sample stems from a study of gamma-delta chains in newborns, infants, children. At the level of the study: Innate gammadelta T cells reportedly expand polyclonally right after birth, driven by microbial exposure, per the title.

V lost 3 bases to trimming and J lost 0 bases; unmatched junction nucleotides: 7. CDR3 length: 17 residues. Germline assignment: CDR1 GEAIGNYY and CDR2 EKD. TCRdb reprocessed the reads through CATT. Of roughly 6,000 delta-chain clones in the sample, 1.5% to 2% were seen once. The sequencing input was blood. V gene TRDV2 combines with J gene TRDJ1; 12 bases match TRDD3. The source is a child who was a newborn, infant or young child, either healthy, febrile or measles-vaccinated (not recorded which). Written as DNA, the CDR3 is TGTGCCTGTGACCCCCTGGGGGATACGCTCAACACCGATAAACTCATCTTT. Its translation is CACDPLGDTLNTDKLIF.